This note documents a single T cell receptor (beta chain) sequence. Between the trimmed V and J ends, which lost 0 bases and 5 bases, there was a span of 10 bases. The CDR3 runs 15 residues. The germline V gene has CDR1 MNHEY and CDR2 SVGAGI. This sample stems from a study of blood T cell repertoires in COVID-19. This table comes from immunoSEQ multiplex PCR, and its TCRdb copy is limited to in-frame clones, with some not included. The repertoire has fewer than 600,000 clones, approximately 89% of them found once; the top ten carry roughly 0.92%. The chain has TRBV6-5 and TRBJ2-2; D is unclear. The sequence was collected from a man between 18 and 29 years old with COVID-19, enrolled during active disease. The sequenced sample was peripheral blood. The CDR3 nucleotides read TGTGCCAGCAGTTACTCGACACCAAGGACCGGGGAGCTGTTTTTT. Translating it yields CASSYSTPRTGELFF.